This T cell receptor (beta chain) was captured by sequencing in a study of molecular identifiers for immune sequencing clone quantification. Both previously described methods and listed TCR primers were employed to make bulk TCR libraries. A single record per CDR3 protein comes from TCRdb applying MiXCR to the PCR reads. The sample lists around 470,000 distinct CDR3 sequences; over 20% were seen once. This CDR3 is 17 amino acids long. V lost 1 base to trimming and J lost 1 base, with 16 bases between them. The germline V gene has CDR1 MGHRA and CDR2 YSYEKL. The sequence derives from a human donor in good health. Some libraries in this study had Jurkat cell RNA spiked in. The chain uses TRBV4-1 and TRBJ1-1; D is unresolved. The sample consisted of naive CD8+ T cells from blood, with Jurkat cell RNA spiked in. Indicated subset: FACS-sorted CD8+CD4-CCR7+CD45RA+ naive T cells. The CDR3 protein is CASSQVTRVIGNTEAFF. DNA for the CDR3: TGCGCCAGCAGCCAAGTCACTAGGGTGATTGGGAACACTGAAGCTTTCTTT.